This TCR beta chain was retrieved from a study of OX40 agonist ivuxolimab in advanced cancers. V trimming: 2 bases; J trimming: 8 bases; junction bases outside the gene matches: 4. In germline, CDR1 is SGHTA, CDR2 FQGNSA. There are 13 residues in the CDR3. Some clones are missing from TCRdb's copy, which holds only in-frame ones; the method was immunoSEQ multiplex PCR. The sample records around 20,000 clones, 65% to 75% being singletons. The sequence derives from an adult with an advanced solid tumor such as melanoma, head and neck, liver or kidney cancer. V and J are TRBV7-2 and TRBJ2-5; 8 bases match TRBD1. The specimen comprised CD4+ or CD8+ T cells sorted from blood, sampled in a trial of the OX40 agonist ivuxolimab. The CDR3 DNA reads TGTGCCAGCAGCTTACATGGACAGGGAACCCAGTACTTC. Protein: CASSLHGQGTQYF.